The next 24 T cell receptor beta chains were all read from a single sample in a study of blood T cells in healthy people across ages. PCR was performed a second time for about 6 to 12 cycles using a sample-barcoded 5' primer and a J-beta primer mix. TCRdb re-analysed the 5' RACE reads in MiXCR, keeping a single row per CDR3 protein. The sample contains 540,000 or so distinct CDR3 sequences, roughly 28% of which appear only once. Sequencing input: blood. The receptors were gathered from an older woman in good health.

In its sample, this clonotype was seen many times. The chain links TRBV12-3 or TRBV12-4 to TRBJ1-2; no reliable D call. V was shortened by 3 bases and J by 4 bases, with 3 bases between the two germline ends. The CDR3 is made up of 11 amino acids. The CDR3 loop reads CASSFSYGYTF. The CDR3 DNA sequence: TGTGCCAGCAGTTTTAGCTATGGCTACACCTTC.

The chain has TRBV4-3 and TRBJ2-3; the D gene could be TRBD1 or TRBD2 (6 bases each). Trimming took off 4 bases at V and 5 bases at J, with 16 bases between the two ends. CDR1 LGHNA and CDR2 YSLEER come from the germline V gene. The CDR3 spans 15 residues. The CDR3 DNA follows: TGCGCCAGCAGCCTACAGATAGGGGGGCTAGATACGCAGTATTTT. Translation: CASSLQIGGLDTQYF.

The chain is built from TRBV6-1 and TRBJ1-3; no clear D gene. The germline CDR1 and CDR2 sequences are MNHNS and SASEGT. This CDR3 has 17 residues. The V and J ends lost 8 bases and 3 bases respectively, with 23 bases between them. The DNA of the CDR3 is TGTGCCAGCGGCCGCGATAGTCTAATGGCCTATGGAAACACCATATATTTT. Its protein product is CASGRDSLMAYGNTIYF.

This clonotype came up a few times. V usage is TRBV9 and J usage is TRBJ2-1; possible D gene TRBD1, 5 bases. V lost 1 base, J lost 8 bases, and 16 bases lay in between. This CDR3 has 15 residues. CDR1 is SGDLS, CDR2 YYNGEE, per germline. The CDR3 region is CASSVLAGFPHEQFF. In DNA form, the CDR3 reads TGTGCCAGCAGCGTATTGGCAGGGTTTCCCCATGAGCAGTTCTTC.

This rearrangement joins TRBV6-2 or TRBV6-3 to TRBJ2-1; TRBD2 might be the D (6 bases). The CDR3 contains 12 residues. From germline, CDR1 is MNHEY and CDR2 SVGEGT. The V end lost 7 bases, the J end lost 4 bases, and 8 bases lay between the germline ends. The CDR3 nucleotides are TGTGCCAGCACGGGGGAGTACAATGAGCAGTTCTTC. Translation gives CASTGEYNEQFF.

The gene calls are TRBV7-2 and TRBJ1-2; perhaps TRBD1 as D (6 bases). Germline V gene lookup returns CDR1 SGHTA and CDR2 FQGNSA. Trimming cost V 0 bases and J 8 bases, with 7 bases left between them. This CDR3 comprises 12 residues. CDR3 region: CASSLAGTGYTF. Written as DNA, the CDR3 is TGTGCCAGCAGCTTAGCTGGGACAGGCTACACCTTC.

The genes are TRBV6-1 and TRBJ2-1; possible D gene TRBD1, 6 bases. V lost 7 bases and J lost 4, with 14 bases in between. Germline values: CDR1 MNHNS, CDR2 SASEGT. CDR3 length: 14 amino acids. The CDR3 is CASTLWGLYNEQFF. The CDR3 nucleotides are TGTGCCAGCACCCTTTGGGGGCTATACAATGAGCAGTTCTTC.

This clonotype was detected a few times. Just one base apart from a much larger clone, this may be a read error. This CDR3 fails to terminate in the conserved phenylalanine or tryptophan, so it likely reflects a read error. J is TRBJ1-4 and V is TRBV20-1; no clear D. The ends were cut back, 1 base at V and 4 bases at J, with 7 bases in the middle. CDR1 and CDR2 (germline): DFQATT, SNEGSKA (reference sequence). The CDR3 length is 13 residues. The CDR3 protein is CSARGLGNEKLFI. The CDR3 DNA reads TGCAGTGCTAGAGGCCTCGGTAATGAAAAACTGTTTATT.

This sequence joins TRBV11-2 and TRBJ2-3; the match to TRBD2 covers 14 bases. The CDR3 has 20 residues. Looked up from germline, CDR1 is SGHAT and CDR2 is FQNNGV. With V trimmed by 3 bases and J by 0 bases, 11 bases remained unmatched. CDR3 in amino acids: CASSLTSGGVPPSSTDTQYF. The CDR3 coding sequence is TGTGCCAGCAGCTTGACTAGCGGGGGGGTCCCTCCTTCTAGCACAGATACGCAGTATTTT.

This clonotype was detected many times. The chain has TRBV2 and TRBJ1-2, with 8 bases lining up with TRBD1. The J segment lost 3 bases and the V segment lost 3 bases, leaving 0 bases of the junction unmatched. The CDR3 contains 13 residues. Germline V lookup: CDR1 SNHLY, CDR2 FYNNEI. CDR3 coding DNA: TGTGCCAGCAGTGAGGGACAGGACTATGGCTACACCTTC. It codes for CASSEGQDYGYTF. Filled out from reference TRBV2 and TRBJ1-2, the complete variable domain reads EPEVTQTPSHQVTQMGQEVILRCVPISNHLYFYWYRQILGQKVEFLVSFYNNEISEKSEIFDDQFSVERPDGSNFTLKIRSTKLEDSAMYFCASSEGQDYGYTFGSGTRLTVV.

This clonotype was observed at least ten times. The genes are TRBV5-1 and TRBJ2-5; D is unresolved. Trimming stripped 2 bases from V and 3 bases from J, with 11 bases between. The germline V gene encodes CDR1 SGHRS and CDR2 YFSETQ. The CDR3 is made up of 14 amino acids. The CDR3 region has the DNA TGCGCCAGCAGCTTTGCGTCGAGTAAAGAGACCCAGTACTTC. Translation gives CASSFASSKETQYF.

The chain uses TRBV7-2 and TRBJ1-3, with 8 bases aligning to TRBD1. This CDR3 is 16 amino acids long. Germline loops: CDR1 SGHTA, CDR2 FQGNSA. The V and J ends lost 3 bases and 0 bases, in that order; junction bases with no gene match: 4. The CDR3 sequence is CASSFYTGGSGNTIYF. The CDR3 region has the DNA TGTGCCAGCAGCTTCTATACAGGGGGCTCTGGAAACACCATATATTTT.

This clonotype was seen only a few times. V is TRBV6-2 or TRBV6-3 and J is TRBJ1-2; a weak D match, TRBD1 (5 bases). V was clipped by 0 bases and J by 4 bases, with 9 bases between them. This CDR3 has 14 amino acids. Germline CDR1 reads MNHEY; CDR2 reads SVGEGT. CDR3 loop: CASSYSYRSYGYTF. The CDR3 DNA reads TGTGCCAGCAGTTACTCGTACAGGAGCTATGGCTACACCTTC.

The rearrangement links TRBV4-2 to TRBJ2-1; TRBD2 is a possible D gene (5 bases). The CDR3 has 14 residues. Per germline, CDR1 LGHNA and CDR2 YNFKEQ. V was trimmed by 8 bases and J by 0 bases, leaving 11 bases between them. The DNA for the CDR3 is TGTGCCAGCGCGTCAGCGGCCTCCTACAATGAGCAGTTCTTC. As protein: CASASAASYNEQFF.

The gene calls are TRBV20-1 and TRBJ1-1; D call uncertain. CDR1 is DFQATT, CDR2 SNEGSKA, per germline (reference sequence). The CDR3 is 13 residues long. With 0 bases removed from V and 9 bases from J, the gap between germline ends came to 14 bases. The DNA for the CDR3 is TGCAGTGCTAGAGAGGGCGGGCGAGGGAAAGCTTTCTTT. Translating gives CSAREGGRGKAFF.

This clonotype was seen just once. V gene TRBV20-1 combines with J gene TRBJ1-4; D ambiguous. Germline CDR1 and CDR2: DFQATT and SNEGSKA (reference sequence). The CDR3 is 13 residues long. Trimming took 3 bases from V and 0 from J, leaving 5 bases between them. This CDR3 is CSASESTNEKLFF. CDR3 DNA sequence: TGCAGTGCTAGTGAGTCAACTAATGAAAAACTGTTTTTT.

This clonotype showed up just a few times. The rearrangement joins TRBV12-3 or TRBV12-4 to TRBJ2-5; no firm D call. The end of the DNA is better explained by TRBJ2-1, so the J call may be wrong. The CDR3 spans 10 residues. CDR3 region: CASSSNEQFF. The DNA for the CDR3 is TGTGCCAGCAGTTCAAATGAGCAGTTCTTC.

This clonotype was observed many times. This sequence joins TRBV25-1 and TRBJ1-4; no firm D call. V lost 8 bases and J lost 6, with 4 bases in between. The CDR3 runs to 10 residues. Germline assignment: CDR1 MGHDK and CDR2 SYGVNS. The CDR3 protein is CASGDEKLFF. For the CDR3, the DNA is TGTGCCAGCGGGGATGAAAAACTGTTTTTT.

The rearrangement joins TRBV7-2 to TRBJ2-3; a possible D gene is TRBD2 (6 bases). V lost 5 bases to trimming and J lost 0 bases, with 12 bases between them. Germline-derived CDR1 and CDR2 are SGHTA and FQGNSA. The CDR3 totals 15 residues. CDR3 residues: CASSPGGTSTDTQYF. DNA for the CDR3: TGTGCCAGCAGCCCCGGGGGTACTAGCACAGATACGCAGTATTTT.

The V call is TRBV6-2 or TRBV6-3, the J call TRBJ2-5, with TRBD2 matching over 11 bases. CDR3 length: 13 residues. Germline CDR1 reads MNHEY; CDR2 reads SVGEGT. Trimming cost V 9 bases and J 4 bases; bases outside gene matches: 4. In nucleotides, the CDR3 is TGTGCCAGGGGAGGACTAGCGGGAGAGACCCAGTACTTC. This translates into CARGGLAGETQYF.

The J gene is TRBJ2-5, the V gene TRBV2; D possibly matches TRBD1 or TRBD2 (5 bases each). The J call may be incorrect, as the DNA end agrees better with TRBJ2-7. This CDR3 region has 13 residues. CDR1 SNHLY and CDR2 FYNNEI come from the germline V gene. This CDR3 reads CATVRESSYEQYF. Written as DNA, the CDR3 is TGTGCCACCGTCAGGGAGTCCTCTTACGAGCAGTACTTC.

The CDR3 DNA sequence: TGTGCCAGCACCTTCTGGGGGGCGGGCTACAATGAGCAGTTCTTC. Protein product: CASTFWGAGYNEQFF. The chain couples TRBV7-2 to TRBJ2-1; D might be TRBD1 or TRBD2, each matching 6 bases. This CDR3 has 15 residues. Germline V gene sequence: CDR1 SGHTA, CDR2 FQGNSA. The V end was cut by 7 bases, the J end by 3 bases, with 16 bases between.

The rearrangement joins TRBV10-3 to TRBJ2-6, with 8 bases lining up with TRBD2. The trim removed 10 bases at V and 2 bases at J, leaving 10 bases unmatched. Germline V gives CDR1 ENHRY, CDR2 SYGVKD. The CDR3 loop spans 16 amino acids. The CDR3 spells CATTPGLGAGANVLTF. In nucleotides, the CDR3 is TGTGCCACAACACCGGGACTAGGTGCTGGGGCCAACGTCCTGACTTTC.

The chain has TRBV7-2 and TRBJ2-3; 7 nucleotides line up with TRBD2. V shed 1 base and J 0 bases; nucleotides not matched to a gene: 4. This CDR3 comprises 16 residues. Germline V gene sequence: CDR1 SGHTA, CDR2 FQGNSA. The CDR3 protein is CASSLVRRGSTDTQYF. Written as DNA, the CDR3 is TGTGCCAGCAGCTTAGTGCGGCGGGGGAGCACAGATACGCAGTATTTT.